This TCR beta chain was recorded in a study of T cells in Graves' hyperthyroidism and ophthalmopathy. This clonotype was counted ten times or more. No antigen is known for it. General study findings and limits: Appearing also in blood were most of the thyroid clonotypes expanded above 0.001.

Diagnosing involved the use of clinical symptoms, serum thyroxine and TRAb, thyroid ultrasound and orbital computed tomography. CDR1 is SGDLS and CDR2 is YYNGEE in the germline V gene. Deletions cut 1 base from V and 1 base from J, with 10 bases between. This CDR3 has 15 residues. Amplification of TCR beta CDR3 regions was performed using RNA transcripts as template. The HTBI primer set served for first-round RT-PCR of the TCR CDR3. TCRdb ran MiXCR on the multiplex PCR reads and lists one entry per CDR3 protein. The sample gives approximately 410,000 distinct CDR3 sequences, about 13% of which show up once; about 5% is in the top ten.

The TCR sequence derives from a woman younger than 35 with Graves' hyperthyroidism. Sequencing input: blood. The chain links TRBV9 to TRBJ2-3; tentatively, D is TRBD2 (6 bases). The CDR3, as DNA: TGTGCCAGCAGCGTACGGGGGTGGGGCACAGATACGCAGTATTTT. Protein product: CASSVRGWGTDTQYF.